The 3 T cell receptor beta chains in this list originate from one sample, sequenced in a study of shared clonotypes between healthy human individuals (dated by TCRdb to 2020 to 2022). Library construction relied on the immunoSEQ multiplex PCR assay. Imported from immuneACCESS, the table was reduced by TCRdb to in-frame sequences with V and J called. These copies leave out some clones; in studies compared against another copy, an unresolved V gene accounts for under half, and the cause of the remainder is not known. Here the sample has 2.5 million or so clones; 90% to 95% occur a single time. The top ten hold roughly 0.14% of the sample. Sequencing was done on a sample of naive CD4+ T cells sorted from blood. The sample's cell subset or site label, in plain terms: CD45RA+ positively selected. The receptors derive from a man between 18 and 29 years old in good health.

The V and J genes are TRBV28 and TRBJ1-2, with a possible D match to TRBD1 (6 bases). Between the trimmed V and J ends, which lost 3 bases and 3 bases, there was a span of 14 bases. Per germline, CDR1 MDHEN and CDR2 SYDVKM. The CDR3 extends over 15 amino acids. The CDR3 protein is CASSFDGGRDYGYTF. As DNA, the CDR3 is TGTGCCAGCAGTTTCGACGGGGGGCGAGACTATGGCTACACCTTC.

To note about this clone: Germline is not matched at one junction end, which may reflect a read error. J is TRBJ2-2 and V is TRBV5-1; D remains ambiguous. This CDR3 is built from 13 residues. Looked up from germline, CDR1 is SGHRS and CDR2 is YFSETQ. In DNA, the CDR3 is TGCGCCAGCAGCTCCGACAACATCGGGGAGCTGTTTTTT. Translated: CASSSDNIGELFF.

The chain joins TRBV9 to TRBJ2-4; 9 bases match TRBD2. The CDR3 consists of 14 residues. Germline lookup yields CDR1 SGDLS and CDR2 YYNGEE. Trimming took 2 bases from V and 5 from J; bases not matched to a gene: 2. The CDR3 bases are TGTGCCAGCAGCGTGGCTAGCGGGGAAAACATTCAGTACTTC. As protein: CASSVASGENIQYF.